Listed below are T cell receptor beta chains from one sample, sequenced in a study of blood T cells in healthy people across ages. MiXCR, applied by TCRdb to the 5' RACE reads, yields one record per CDR3 protein. In the table there are roughly 730,000 distinct CDR3 sequences, just over 55% of which are singletons. Sequencing input: blood. These receptors originate from a man aged 35 to 55 in good health. Both conserved end residues are part of each CDR3. The order of the fields is V gene, J gene, clone size, D gene, CDR3 protein, CDR3 DNA. A D gene is named only where the DNA matches it firmly. Size is stated for part of the rows, as once, few or many counts, or as a class when the clone is expanded.

v_call: TRBV7-2
j_call: TRBJ2-5
clone_size: -
d_call: -
cdr3_aa: CASSLGRSGQETQYF
cdr3_nt: TGTGCCAGCAGCTTAGGGCGTAGCGGCCAAGAGACCCAGTACTTC

v_call: TRBV7-3
j_call: TRBJ2-4
clone_size: -
d_call: -
cdr3_aa: CASSLSRDSIQYF
cdr3_nt: TGTGCCAGCAGCTTAAGCAGGGATAGCATTCAGTACTTC

v_call: TRBV27
j_call: TRBJ2-7
clone_size: few
d_call: TRBD1
cdr3_aa: CASSTSRTGLDEQYF
cdr3_nt: TGTGCCAGCAGTACTAGCCGGACAGGGCTCGACGAGCAGTACTTC

v_call: TRBV7-8
j_call: TRBJ2-6
clone_size: -
d_call: TRBD1
cdr3_aa: CASRPRPGQVSGANVLTF
cdr3_nt: TGTGCCAGCAGACCTAGACCGGGACAGGTCTCTGGGGCCAACGTCCTGACTTTC

v_call: TRBV11-2
j_call: TRBJ2-7
clone_size: -
d_call: TRBD1
cdr3_aa: CASSPTQDRGSYEQYF
cdr3_nt: TGTGCCAGCAGTCCTACGCAGGACAGGGGTTCCTACGAGCAGTACTTC

v_call: TRBV18
j_call: TRBJ1-6
clone_size: -
d_call: -
cdr3_aa: CASSPDGGDNSPLHF
cdr3_nt: TGTGCCAGCTCACCTGACGGAGGAGATAATTCACCCCTCCACTTT

v_call: TRBV4-3
j_call: TRBJ2-5
clone_size: few
d_call: -
cdr3_aa: CASSQDLSVETQYF
cdr3_nt: TGCGCCAGCAGCCAAGATCTGTCAGTAGAGACCCAGTACTTC

v_call: TRBV5-4
j_call: TRBJ1-4
clone_size: few
d_call: TRBD1
cdr3_aa: CASSSNSGTEHEKLFF
cdr3_nt: TGTGCCAGCAGCTCCAACTCCGGGACAGAACATGAAAAACTGTTTTTT

v_call: TRBV7-2
j_call: TRBJ2-3
clone_size: -
d_call: -
cdr3_aa: CASSLIPSIRDTQYF
cdr3_nt: TGTGCCAGCAGCTTAATCCCCTCGATTCGGGATACGCAGTATTTT

v_call: TRBV7-7
j_call: TRBJ1-2
clone_size: -
d_call: -
cdr3_aa: CASSPSDIYGYTF
cdr3_nt: TGTGCTAGCAGCCCCTCGGACATCTATGGCTACACCTTC

v_call: TRBV5-1
j_call: TRBJ2-5
clone_size: -
d_call: TRBD1
cdr3_aa: CASSLNPGQRVETQYF
cdr3_nt: TGCGCCAGCAGCTTGAATCCGGGACAGAGGGTCGAGACCCAGTACTTC

v_call: TRBV5-1
j_call: TRBJ2-7
clone_size: -
d_call: -
cdr3_aa: CASSLATGNSYEQYF
cdr3_nt: TGCGCCAGCAGCTTGGCTACAGGAAACTCCTACGAGCAGTACTTC

v_call: TRBV28
j_call: TRBJ2-7
clone_size: -
d_call: -
cdr3_aa: CASSLLTTGGYEQYF
cdr3_nt: TGTGCCAGCAGTTTACTGACAACAGGCGGCTACGAGCAGTACTTC

v_call: TRBV6-1
j_call: TRBJ2-5
clone_size: -
d_call: TRBD1
cdr3_aa: CASSVDRGNLETQYF
cdr3_nt: TGTGCCAGCAGCGTGGACAGGGGGAATCTAGAGACCCAGTACTTC

v_call: TRBV6-6
j_call: TRBJ1-5
clone_size: -
d_call: TRBD1
cdr3_aa: CASSPAGGGSNQPQHF
cdr3_nt: TGTGCCAGCAGCCCCGCAGGGGGCGGAAGCAATCAGCCCCAGCATTTT

v_call: TRBV5-1
j_call: TRBJ2-5
clone_size: -
d_call: -
cdr3_aa: CASSLRRVWVEQYF
cdr3_nt: TGCGCCAGCAGCTTGAGAAGGGTTTGGGTAGAGCAGTACTTC

v_call: TRBV2
j_call: TRBJ2-5
clone_size: -
d_call: -
cdr3_aa: CASRGSGKETQYF
cdr3_nt: TGTGCCAGCAGGGGATCAGGGAAAGAGACCCAGTACTTC

v_call: TRBV5-4
j_call: TRBJ1-6
clone_size: -
d_call: -
cdr3_aa: CASSLTTAAGSPLHF
cdr3_nt: TGTGCCAGCAGCTTGACGACGGCCGCTGGTTCACCCCTCCACTTT